The 27 T cell receptor beta chains reported below all come from one sample, sequenced in a study of blood T cell repertoires in COVID-19. Profiled with immunoSEQ multiplex PCR; TCRdb holds only in-frame clones, not every one. Of approximately 220,000 clones detected, 80% to 90% appear once; the ten largest clones hold 3.8%. The source material was PBMCs or T cells enriched from blood (not recorded which). The receptors were gathered from a woman aged 40 to 55 with acute COVID-19.

The chain recombines TRBV10-2 with TRBJ1-5, with D possibly being TRBD1 (6 bases). V was pared by 2 bases and J by 6 bases, with 11 bases between. The CDR3 runs 14 residues. CDR1 is WSHSY, CDR2 SAAADI, per germline. CDR3 DNA: TGCGCCAGCAGTGAGATGCAGGGGCTTCAGCCCCAGCATTTT. Translating gives CASSEMQGLQPQHF.

The chain has TRBV10-3 and TRBJ2-5; 9 nucleotides agree with TRBD2. V trimming: 10 bases; J trimming: 1 base; junction bases outside the gene matches: 7. The germline gives CDR1 ENHRY, CDR2 SYGVKD. This CDR3 has 14 amino acids. CDR3 in amino acids: CATTVAGAQETQYF. CDR3 bases: TGTGCCACCACCGTAGCGGGAGCCCAAGAGACCCAGTACTTC.

The V gene is TRBV28, the J gene TRBJ2-2, with a weak D call TRBD1 (6 bases). Germline V gene sequence: CDR1 MDHEN, CDR2 SYDVKM. CDR3 length: 14 amino acids. Trimming removed 7 bases from V and 3 bases from J, with 12 bases in between. The CDR3 region has the DNA TGTGCCAGCAATGGGGGCTCAGACACCGGGGAGCTGTTTTTT. Protein: CASNGGSDTGELFF.

The rearrangement uses TRBV11-1 and TRBJ2-7, with D possibly matching TRBD2 (6 bases). Trimming took off 3 bases at V and 3 bases at J, with 15 bases between the two ends. The CDR3 extends over 15 amino acids. Germline V lookup: CDR1 SGHAT, CDR2 FQDESV (reference sequence). CDR3 sequence (DNA): TGTGCCAGCAGCTTCCGCATAGGAGGGGACTACGAGCAGTACTTC. Translated: CASSFRIGGDYEQYF.

This clone has a handful of counts. The chain combines TRBV5-5 with TRBJ1-1; D gene uncertain. The germline gives CDR1 SGHKS, CDR2 YYEKEE (reference sequence). The CDR3 is 14 amino acids. Trimming removed 0 bases at V and 0 bases at J, with 6 bases between. In DNA, the CDR3 is TGTGCCAGCAGCTTGGACAGCATGAACACTGAAGCTTTCTTT. Amino acid sequence: CASSLDSMNTEAFF. Using reference TRBV5-5 and TRBJ1-1 for the parts outside the CDR3, the full variable domain is DAGVTQSPTHLIKTRGQQVTLRCSPISGHKSVSWYQQVLGQGPQFIFQYYEKEERGRGNFPDRFSARQFPNYSSELNVNALLLGDSALYLCASSLDSMNTEAFFGQGTRLTVV.

This clone was seen only a few times. The chain combines TRBV28 with TRBJ2-1; 11 nucleotides agree with TRBD2. V was clipped by 5 bases and J by 8 bases; unmatched bases: 8. The germline CDR1 and CDR2 sequences are MDHEN and SYDVKM. The CDR3 has 15 residues. The CDR3 loop reads CASSIQLAGAYEQFF. DNA of the CDR3: TGTGCCAGCAGTATCCAACTAGCGGGAGCTTATGAGCAGTTCTTC.

This chain joins TRBV9 and TRBJ2-1; D gene ambiguous. Trimming cost V 5 bases and J 6 bases, with 12 bases left between them. CDR1 SGDLS and CDR2 YYNGEE come from the germline V gene. The CDR3 loop spans 13 amino acids. The CDR3 loop is CASRPSWSNEQFF. DNA for the CDR3: TGTGCCAGCAGACCGAGTTGGAGCAATGAGCAGTTCTTC.

V and J are TRBV3-1 (or the pseudogene TRBV3-2) and TRBJ2-5; 10 bases align to TRBD2. Losses at the gene ends were 1 base for V and 5 bases for J; bases not matched to a gene: 7. The CDR3 spans 16 residues. CDR1 and CDR2 from the germline V gene are LGHDT and YNNKEL (reference sequence). The CDR3 spells CASSQGWLAGVETQYF. CDR3 in DNA: TGTGCCAGCAGCCAAGGGTGGCTAGCGGGAGTGGAGACCCAGTACTTC.

The rearrangement links TRBV28 to TRBJ2-7; 10 positions match TRBD2. V trimming: 8 bases; J trimming: 4 bases; junction bases outside the gene matches: 11. This CDR3 has 15 amino acids. Germline V gene sequence: CDR1 MDHEN, CDR2 SYDVKM. This CDR3 is CASESLAGVDYEQYF. The CDR3 region has the DNA TGTGCCAGCGAATCTCTAGCGGGGGTCGATTACGAGCAGTACTTC. Supplemented by reference TRBV28 and TRBJ2-7, the full variable domain reads DVKVTQSSRYLVKRTGEKVFLECVQDMDHENMFWYRQDPGLGLRLIYFSYDVKMKEKGDIPEGYSVSREKKERFSLILESASTNQTSMYLCASESLAGVDYEQYFGPGTRLTVT.

The chain couples TRBV7-9 to TRBJ2-6; the D is unclear. Germline V gene data show CDR1 as SEHNR and CDR2 as FQNEAQ (reference sequence). The CDR3 has 14 residues. V gave up 8 bases and J gave up 4 bases, with 12 bases separating them. The CDR3 coding sequence is TGTGCCAGCTTCACAGCCTCCGGGGCCAACGTCCTGACTTTC. It codes for CASFTASGANVLTF.

The chain joins TRBV4-2 to TRBJ1-3; the match to TRBD1 covers 9 bases. V shed 3 bases, J shed 3 bases, and the junction held 6 bases outside the gene matches. The CDR3 loop spans 16 amino acids. Germline CDR1 reads LGHNA; CDR2 reads YNFKEQ. Here the CDR3 reads CASSHLQGAGGNTIYF. The CDR3 DNA reads as TGTGCCAGCAGCCACCTACAGGGGGCCGGTGGAAACACCATATATTTT.

This clone was recorded only once. The chain links TRBV18 to TRBJ1-5; maybe TRBD1 (6 bases). Between the trimmed V and J ends, which lost 6 bases and 3 bases, there was a span of 12 bases. The CDR3 is 14 residues long. CDR1 and CDR2 (germline): KGHSH, LQKENI. The CDR3 reads CASSFQGPNQPQHF. CDR3 coding DNA: TGTGCCAGCTCTTTTCAGGGGCCCAATCAGCCCCAGCATTTT.

CDR3 sequence reads: CASSSGQVFNQPQHF. The CDR3 nucleotides are TGTGCCAGCAGCTCGGGACAGGTCTTTAATCAGCCCCAGCATTTT. The chain has TRBV6-5 and TRBJ1-5, with 8 bases identical to TRBD1. Per the germline V gene, CDR1 is MNHEY and CDR2 is SVGAGI. The CDR3 consists of 15 residues. J gave up 4 bases and V 6 bases, and 8 bases lay outside the gene matches.

V usage is TRBV5-1 and J usage is TRBJ2-2; D is possibly TRBD1 (5 bases). V dropped 1 base and J dropped 10 bases, with 20 bases sitting between them. The CDR3 extends over 16 amino acids. Germline CDR1 SGHRS, CDR2 YFSETQ. The CDR3, as DNA: TGCGCCAGCAGCTTGTTAGAACAGGCTCGCACGGCGGAGCTGTTTTTT. Translation gives CASSLLEQARTAELFF.

This clone was recorded a few times. The chain links TRBV7-2 to TRBJ2-2; D is unresolved. The CDR3 spans 15 residues. V was clipped by 4 bases and J by 1 base, with 10 bases between them. Germline assignment: CDR1 SGHTA and CDR2 FQGNSA. The CDR3 DNA reads as TGTGCCAGCAGCTCCCGAGCCCAGAACACCGGGGAGCTGTTTTTT. Residues: CASSSRAQNTGELFF.

The DNA of the CDR3 is TGTGCCAGCAGCCTACAACCGGGACAGGGTCACACTGAAGCTTTCTTT. It translates to CASSLQPGQGHTEAFF. V is TRBV7-8 and J is TRBJ1-1, with 9 bases lining up with TRBD1. Germline assignment: CDR1 SGHVS and CDR2 FQNEAQ. The CDR3 spans 16 residues. The V gene end was trimmed by 5 bases and the J gene end by 3 bases; junction bases not matched to a gene: 10.

This clone has a handful of counts. This sequence joins TRBV5-1 and TRBJ1-2, with a tentative D call TRBD1 (6 bases). Looked up from germline, CDR1 is SGHRS and CDR2 is YFSETQ. V shed 3 bases and J shed 8 bases, with 20 bases lying between them. This CDR3 spans 15 amino acids. The CDR3 bases are TGCGCCAGCAGCTGGCAGGACAGCGGGGACGGAGGCTACACCTTC. It yields the protein CASSWQDSGDGGYTF.

This chain joins TRBV28 and TRBJ1-1; 12 bases are a match to TRBD1. Germline trimming cut 4 bases from V and 11 bases from J; bases unmatched to any gene: 11. The CDR3 is 15 amino acids. Germline V gene data show CDR1 as MDHEN and CDR2 as SYDVKM. The CDR3 DNA is TGTGCCAGCAGTTCTTCCGGGACAGGGGGCATGTGGGCTTTCTTT. Translated, it gives CASSSSGTGGMWAFF.

This clone was picked up a small number of times. J is TRBJ2-1 and V is TRBV7-9, with 9 bases lining up with TRBD2. The length of the CDR3 is 16 residues. CDR1 and CDR2 from the germline V gene are SEHNR and FQNEAQ (reference sequence). V shed 6 bases, J shed 0 bases, and the junction held 6 bases outside the gene matches. The CDR3 coding sequence is TGTGCCAGCAGTGGGTTAGCGGGAGCCTCCTACAATGAGCAGTTCTTC. This sequence encodes CASSGLAGASYNEQFF. Filled out from reference TRBV7-9 and TRBJ2-1, the complete variable domain reads DTGVSQNPRHKITKRGQNVTFRCDPISEHNRLYWYRQTLGQGPEFLTYFQNEAQLEKSRLLSDRFSAERPKGSFSTLEIQRTEQGDSAMYLCASSGLAGASYNEQFFGPGTRLTVL.

This clone was seen once. This chain uses TRBV6-2 or TRBV6-3 with TRBJ2-7; 14 positions match TRBD2. V lost 4 bases to trimming and J lost 5 bases; unmatched junction nucleotides: 7. The germline V gene has CDR1 MNHEY and CDR2 SVGEGT. The CDR3 has 16 amino acids. CDR3 bases: TGTGCCAGCAGTTCTACGGGACTAGCGGGAGCCCACGAGCAGTACTTC. Protein product: CASSSTGLAGAHEQYF.

The CDR3: CASSGSRATTDTQYF. The CDR3 DNA reads as TGTGCCAGCAGCGGAAGCAGGGCCACTACAGATACGCAGTATTTT. The rearrangement joins TRBV7-2 to TRBJ2-3, with D maybe TRBD1 (5 bases). Deletions cut 5 bases from V and 3 bases from J, with 15 bases between. The CDR3 is 15 amino acids. Germline-derived CDR1 and CDR2 are SGHTA and FQGNSA.

V gene TRBV7-9 combines with J gene TRBJ2-3, with 7 bases fitting TRBD2. V trimming: 3 bases; J trimming: 1 base; junction bases outside the gene matches: 4. The CDR3 runs 15 residues. Germline CDR1 and CDR2: SEHNR and FQNEAQ (reference sequence). In nucleotides, the CDR3 is TGTGCCAGCAGCTTCCCGCTAGCGGGCACAGATACGCAGTATTTT. The encoded protein is CASSFPLAGTDTQYF.

The J gene is TRBJ2-1, the V gene TRBV7-3; no firm D call. V lost 2 bases and J lost 2, with 7 bases in between. Germline CDR1 SGHTA, CDR2 FQGTGA. The CDR3 loop spans 14 amino acids. In DNA form, the CDR3 reads TGTGCCAGCAGCTTATCGCCTACCTACAATGAGCAGTTCTTC. Protein: CASSLSPTYNEQFF.

This chain joins TRBV2 and TRBJ1-5; the D gene is possibly TRBD1 (5 bases). The V gene lost 5 bases and the J gene lost 11 bases, with 13 bases spanning the gap. CDR3 length equals 12 residues. CDR1 and CDR2 (germline): SNHLY, FYNNEI. The CDR3 DNA sequence: TGTGCCAGCAGTCGGGACGGGAGGTCCCAGCATTTT. Translated: CASSRDGRSQHF.

This chain joins TRBV7-9 and TRBJ1-3; 7 bases line up with TRBD1. V lost 2 bases, J lost 4 bases, and 8 bases stayed unmatched. Germline CDR1 and CDR2: SEHNR and FQNEAQ (reference sequence). The CDR3 is 16 amino acids. Here the CDR3 DNA reads TGTGCCAGCAGCTTACAGACAGGGCAAGGAGGAAACACCATATATTTT. This sequence encodes CASSLQTGQGGNTIYF.

The table lists this clone with a count of one. V usage is TRBV28 and J usage is TRBJ2-1, with 7 bases aligning to TRBD1. This CDR3 region has 15 residues. The junction had 8 bases not matched to a gene; V was cut back by 6 bases and J by 3 bases. The germline CDR1 and CDR2 sequences are MDHEN and SYDVKM. CDR3 in amino acids: CASRPTGVRYNEQFF. The CDR3 nucleotides read TGTGCCAGCAGGCCAACAGGGGTACGCTACAATGAGCAGTTCTTC.

The chain joins TRBV29-1 to TRBJ2-5, with 7 bases matching TRBD2. The germline V gene encodes CDR1 SQVTM and CDR2 ANQGSEA. The CDR3 sequence is 14 residues long. Losses at the gene ends were 4 bases for V and 3 bases for J; bases not matched to a gene: 8. The CDR3 DNA sequence: TGCAGCGTTGTGGGAGGGCCGTTGAAAGAGACCCAGTACTTC. Protein sequence: CSVVGGPLKETQYF.